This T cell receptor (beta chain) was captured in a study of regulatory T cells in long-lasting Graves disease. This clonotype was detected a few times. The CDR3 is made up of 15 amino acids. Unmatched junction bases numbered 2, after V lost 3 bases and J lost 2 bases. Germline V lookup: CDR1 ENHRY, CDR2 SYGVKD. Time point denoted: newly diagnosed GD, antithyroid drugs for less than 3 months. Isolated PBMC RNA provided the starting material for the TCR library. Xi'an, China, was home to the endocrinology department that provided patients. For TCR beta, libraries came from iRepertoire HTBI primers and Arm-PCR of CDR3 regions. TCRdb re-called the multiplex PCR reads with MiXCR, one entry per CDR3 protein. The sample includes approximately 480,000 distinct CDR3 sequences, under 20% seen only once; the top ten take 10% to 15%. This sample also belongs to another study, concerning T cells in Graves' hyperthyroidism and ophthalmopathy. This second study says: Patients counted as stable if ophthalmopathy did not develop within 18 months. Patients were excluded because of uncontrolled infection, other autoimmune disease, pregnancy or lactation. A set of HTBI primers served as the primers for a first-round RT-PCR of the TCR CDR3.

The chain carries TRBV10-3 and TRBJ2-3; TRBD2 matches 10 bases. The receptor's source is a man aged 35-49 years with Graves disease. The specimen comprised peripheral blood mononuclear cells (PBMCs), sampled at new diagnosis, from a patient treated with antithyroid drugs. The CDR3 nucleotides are TGTGCCATCAGTGAACTAGCGGGACCCACAGATACGCAGTATTTT. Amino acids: CAISELAGPTDTQYF.